The source of this TCR beta chain is a study of radiation and T cells in renal cell carcinoma. Germline CDR1 MDHEN, CDR2 SYDVKM. The length of the CDR3 is 11 residues. The V gene lost 4 bases and the J gene lost 3 bases, with 4 bases spanning the gap. Generated by immunoSEQ multiplex PCR, the TCRdb table keeps only in-frame clones and is missing some. The sample carries around 94,000 clones, 70% to 90% recorded once. This sample's time point: baseline pretreatment blood. Treatment of the sample: 15 Gy SBRT to primary tumor, nephrectomy 4 weeks later. This clonotype was sampled from a man between 45 and 60 years old with renal cell carcinoma. Sequenced material: blood, taken from a patient whose treatment included radiotherapy and nephrectomy. The chain carries TRBV28 and TRBJ2-7; no clear D. CDR3 bases: TGTGCCAGCAGTTCGTTCTACGAGCAGTACTTC. It is translated as CASSSFYEQYF.